This paragraph reports one TCR beta chain. The antigen is unknown. Clones were read by immunoSEQ multiplex PCR, and TCRdb kept only the in-frame ones, dropping some. The sample lists approximately 140,000 clones; approximately 95% were seen once. CDR1 is SNHLY, CDR2 FYNNEI, per germline. The CDR3 has 14 residues. V gave up 5 bases and J gave up 8 bases; unmatched junction bases: 8. This specimen comes from a study of T cell responses to AZD1222 COVID-19 vaccine. Study-level results: Mapped onto spike, vaccine-associated CD4 TCRs spanned it and were dominant at 160-218 and 743-854. Nearly half of spike-specific TCRs reportedly go after variant regions that carry no mutations. The donors showed a predominance of white British ancestry and of females, with possible underestimation of clonal diversity. Only a handful of AZD1222 recipients, roughly six in all, had baseline seropositivity.

The sequenced sample was peripheral blood, obtained on day 0 of MenACWY control vaccination. V and J are TRBV2 and TRBJ2-1; 8 bases map to TRBD1. The origin of this receptor is an adult in good health. The chain's CDR3 is CASSYNRGRDEQFF. The CDR3 DNA follows: TGTGCCAGCAGTTACAACAGGGGGAGAGATGAGCAGTTCTTC.